This TCR beta chain came from a study of CD8+ T cells in alopecia areata. A word on this clone: Antigen specificity is unknown.

Investigators isolated RNA and reverse transcribed it into cDNA to act as the sequencing template. Only in-frame clones appear in the TCRdb table, and some are missing; sequencing was by immunoSEQ multiplex PCR. The sample has 170,000 or so clones, about three fifths seen once. The germline CDR1 and CDR2 sequences are GTSNPN and SVGIG (reference sequence). Trimming shortened V by 1 base and J by 7 bases, and 16 bases separated the two germline ends. CDR3 size: 15 residues. Treatment defined: oral pan-JAK inhibitor, 5-10 mg twice daily. Sorted out of PBMCs were CD4+ T cells and CD8+ T cells. Study results and limitations: Researchers report lesional scalp, most notably alopecia totalis/universalis, outstripped normal scalp in clonality. In scalp, tofacitinib significantly decreased clonality and expanded CD8+ clones among the top 100. Resident alphabeta T-cell populations of normal skin are likewise subject to sequencing in scalp samples.

The gene calls are TRBV30 and TRBJ1-4; TRBD1 might be the D (5 bases). The sequence came from a human donor with alopecia areata. Sequences were derived from CD4+ T cells sorted from blood, sampled at week 4, from a patient treated with tofacitinib. CDR3: CAWSGHRRQGEKLFF. The CDR3 region has the DNA TGTGCCTGGAGTGGCCACAGGAGGCAGGGTGAAAAACTGTTTTTT.